These 21 T cell receptor beta chains originate from one sample sequenced in a study of cytomegalovirus exposure and HLA in healthy donors. In the PCR, 60 Vbeta and 13 Jbeta primers were used. Produced via immunoSEQ multiplex PCR; TCRdb's table is partial and in-frame only. The sample includes roughly 120,000 clones, over 75% of them seen just once. Sequencing used PBMCs. Every receptor here comes from a human donor in good health.

The V gene is TRBV29-1, the J gene TRBJ1-2, with D perhaps matching TRBD1 (5 bases). Deletions cut 4 bases from V and 2 bases from J, with 8 bases between. CDR3 length: 12 amino acids. CDR1 and CDR2 (germline): SQVTM, ANQGSEA. Here the CDR3 DNA reads TGCAGCGTTGGACAGAGAAACTATGGCTACACCTTC. Translation gives CSVGQRNYGYTF.

The chain combines TRBV9 with TRBJ2-7; 8 positions match TRBD2. CDR1 and CDR2 (germline): SGDLS, YYNGEE. The ends lost 2 bases at V and 3 bases at J; junction bases unmatched: 7. The CDR3 consists of 15 residues. The CDR3 nucleotides are TGTGCCAGCAGCGTTTCAGCGGGAGCAGGCTACGAGCAGTACTTC. It codes for CASSVSAGAGYEQYF.

This clone has only a few counts. This chain uses TRBV10-3 with TRBJ1-2, with D uncertain. This CDR3 region has 13 residues. Trimming left V 4 bases short and J 4 bases short, with 10 bases between. Germline V CDR1 and CDR2: ENHRY, SYGVKD. The DNA of the CDR3 is TGTGCCATCAGTGTGGGAAGCGGCTATGGCTACACCTTC. Protein sequence: CAISVGSGYGYTF.

This chain links TRBV6-1 with TRBJ2-3; a possible D gene is TRBD2 (5 bases). The CDR3 runs 14 residues. CDR1 is MNHNS and CDR2 is SASEGT in the germline V gene. Trimming stripped 4 bases from V and 3 bases from J, with 11 bases between. The CDR3 coding sequence is TGTGCCAGCAGTGCGACGGGATGGACAGATACGCAGTATTTT. Translation: CASSATGWTDTQYF.

The chain uses TRBV7-2 and TRBJ2-3, with D maybe TRBD2 (5 bases). Germline CDR1 is SGHTA and CDR2 is FQGNSA. With 5 bases removed from V and 2 bases from J, the gap between germline ends came to 14 bases. The CDR3 covers 15 residues. The DNA of the CDR3 is TGTGCCAGCAGCCCCTCCAGCGGACTCACAGATACGCAGTATTTT. Its protein is CASSPSSGLTDTQYF.

This rearrangement joins TRBV6-1 to TRBJ1-1; 8 bases fit TRBD1. The germline CDR1 and CDR2 sequences are MNHNS and SASEGT. The trim removed 2 bases at V and 1 base at J, leaving 12 bases unmatched. The CDR3 has 18 amino acids. The DNA of the CDR3 is TGTGCCAGCAGTGAATCGGTGAGGGCAGGGGGCCAGAACACTGAAGCTTTCTTT. Translated: CASSESVRAGGQNTEAFF.

The V gene is TRBV4-2, the J gene TRBJ2-2, with 11 nucleotides matching TRBD2. J gave up 2 bases and V 4 bases, and 6 bases lay outside the gene matches. The CDR3 loop spans 17 amino acids. Germline V gene data show CDR1 as LGHNA and CDR2 as YNFKEQ. The CDR3 coding sequence is TGTGCCAGCAGCCGGGCCGGGACTAGCGGTAACACCGGGGAGCTGTTTTTT. It codes for CASSRAGTSGNTGELFF.

The CDR3 here is CASSPSGGRASETQYF. The CDR3 coding sequence is TGTGCCAGCAGCCCCTCGGGCGGGAGGGCCAGCGAGACCCAGTACTTC. The chain links TRBV7-6 to TRBJ2-5; TRBD2 matches 9 bases. The V and J ends lost 5 bases and 5 bases, in that order; junction bases with no gene match: 12. The CDR3 contains 16 residues. Per germline, CDR1 SGHVS and CDR2 FNYEAQ.

The genes are TRBV15 and TRBJ1-2; the match to TRBD1 covers 7 bases. This CDR3 is 15 amino acids long. Germline V lookup: CDR1 LNHNV, CDR2 YYDKDF (reference sequence). The J segment lost 4 bases and the V segment lost 5 bases, leaving 10 bases of the junction unmatched. The CDR3 reads CATSPGGGGGYGYTF. The DNA for the CDR3 is TGTGCCACCAGCCCAGGGGGAGGAGGGGGCTATGGCTACACCTTC. The variable domain in full, completed from reference TRBV15 and TRBJ1-2, reads DAMVIQNPRYQVTQFGKPVTLSCSQTLNHNVMYWYQQKSSQAPKLLFHYYDKDFNNEADTPDNFQSRRPNTSFCFLDIRSPGLGDTAMYLCATSPGGGGGYGYTFGSGTRLTVV.

The chain joins TRBV28 to TRBJ1-2; D perhaps matches TRBD1 (5 bases). The germline gives CDR1 MDHEN, CDR2 SYDVKM. The germline V and J ends were trimmed by 3 bases and 3 bases, with 11 bases remaining between them. This CDR3 region has 14 residues. The CDR3 protein is CASSFLGGHYGYTF. CDR3 nucleotides: TGTGCCAGCAGTTTTTTGGGGGGACACTATGGCTACACCTTC.

V usage is TRBV7-2 and J usage is TRBJ2-7; 12 positions agree with TRBD2. V shed 2 bases, J shed 4 bases, and the junction held 3 bases outside the gene matches. Germline CDR1 is SGHTA and CDR2 is FQGNSA. The CDR3 loop spans 15 amino acids. The CDR3 coding sequence is TGTGCCAGCAGCTTACGGACTAGCGGGGCTTACGAGCAGTACTTC. This encodes CASSLRTSGAYEQYF.

The chain carries TRBV6-5 and TRBJ1-4, with D possibly matching TRBD1 (5 bases). Germline V lookup: CDR1 MNHEY, CDR2 SVGAGI. This CDR3 contains 15 residues. Trimming shortened V by 2 bases and J by 7 bases, and 14 bases separated the two germline ends. The CDR3: CASSYRGGAGEKLFF. The CDR3 nucleotides read TGTGCCAGCAGTTACCGCGGAGGGGCAGGTGAAAAACTGTTTTTT.

The V gene is TRBV18, the J gene TRBJ2-5; 11 bases align to TRBD1. V was clipped by 2 bases and J by 4 bases; unmatched bases: 6. CDR3 length: 16 amino acids. Germline V CDR1 and CDR2: KGHSH, LQKENI. The CDR3 sequence is CASSPARTGGLETQYF. The CDR3 bases are TGTGCCAGCTCACCAGCGAGGACAGGGGGCTTAGAGACCCAGTACTTC.

This clone was detected only a few times. This chain connects TRBV28 to TRBJ2-4; the D is unclear. The CDR3 is 13 amino acids. With 2 bases removed from V and 7 bases from J, the gap between germline ends came to 9 bases. Germline values: CDR1 MDHEN, CDR2 SYDVKM. The CDR3 DNA is TGTGCCAGCAGTTTAGAGGATATCAACATTCAGTACTTC. Its translation: CASSLEDINIQYF. Full variable domain (remainder filled in from reference TRBV28 and TRBJ2-4): DVKVTQSSRYLVKRTGEKVFLECVQDMDHENMFWYRQDPGLGLRLIYFSYDVKMKEKGDIPEGYSVSREKKERFSLILESASTNQTSMYLCASSLEDINIQYFGAGTRLSVL.

This rearrangement joins TRBV14 to TRBJ2-1, with a weak D call TRBD2 (5 bases). Trimming stripped 6 bases from V and 4 bases from J, with 19 bases between. The CDR3 extends over 16 amino acids. In germline, CDR1 is SGHDN, CDR2 FVKESK. DNA of the CDR3: TGTGCCAGCAGTCTAAATCGGGGTTCGGGTTACAATGAGCAGTTCTTC. This encodes CASSLNRGSGYNEQFF.

This clone was picked up a small number of times. The chain links TRBV14 to TRBJ1-1; D is perhaps TRBD1 (6 bases). This CDR3 is built from 19 residues. Germline CDR1 and CDR2: SGHDN and FVKESK. Trimming removed 0 bases from V and 5 bases from J, with 25 bases in between. The CDR3: CASSQDMSNLWQGKTEAFF. The CDR3 DNA is TGTGCCAGCAGCCAAGATATGAGCAATTTGTGGCAGGGGAAGACTGAAGCTTTCTTT.

This chain connects TRBV5-1 to TRBJ2-7, with TRBD2 identical over 7 bases. Germline values: CDR1 SGHRS, CDR2 YFSETQ. CDR3 length equals 14 residues. The trim removed 1 base at V and 7 bases at J, leaving 8 bases unmatched. The CDR3 sequence is CASSLMAGAREQYF. The CDR3 coding sequence is TGCGCCAGCAGCTTGATGGCGGGAGCTCGGGAGCAGTACTTC.

The chain carries TRBV7-9 and TRBJ2-3; D is unresolved. CDR3 size: 12 residues. The V gene lost 3 bases and the J gene lost 11 bases, with 12 bases spanning the gap. The germline V gene has CDR1 SEHNR and CDR2 FQNEAQ (reference sequence). CDR3 protein: CASSLVAAMQYF. The CDR3 DNA reads as TGTGCCAGCAGCTTGGTCGCGGCAATGCAGTATTTT.

V is TRBV9 and J is TRBJ2-1, with D perhaps matching TRBD2 (5 bases). Trimming stripped 0 bases from V and 2 bases from J, with 9 bases between. In germline, CDR1 is SGDLS, CDR2 YYNGEE. This CDR3 is built from 15 residues. CDR3 sequence: CASSVASGTYNEQFF. CDR3 nucleotide sequence: TGTGCCAGCAGCGTAGCATCCGGGACCTACAATGAGCAGTTCTTC.

This chain uses TRBV28 with TRBJ1-5; 7 nucleotides align to TRBD1. CDR1 is MDHEN, CDR2 SYDVKM, per germline. CDR3 size: 14 residues. V lost 6 bases, J lost 4 bases, and 6 bases stayed unmatched. The CDR3 sequence: CASSPGTENQPQHF. CDR3 nucleotide sequence: TGTGCCAGCAGCCCCGGGACAGAGAATCAGCCCCAGCATTTT.

The chain couples TRBV6-5 to TRBJ1-2; 11 nucleotides align to TRBD1. Per germline, CDR1 MNHEY and CDR2 SVGAGI. Trimming took 0 bases from V and 4 from J; bases not matched to a gene: 4. This CDR3 contains 16 residues. CDR3 residues: CASSYSGQGVVYGYTF. The CDR3 DNA reads TGTGCCAGCAGTTACTCGGGACAGGGGGTAGTCTATGGCTACACCTTC.